This T cell receptor (beta chain) was recovered during a study of CD8 T cells in ankylosing spondylitis. Findings of the study overall: Characteristic of ankylosing spondylitis blood, it appeared, was a TCR beta motif comprising 7 to 9 highly homologous variants. A number of the motif variants had already been described in reactive arthritis synovial fluid and blood.

TCRdb ran MiXCR on the 5' RACE reads and lists one entry per CDR3 protein. The sample lists 200,000 to 250,000 distinct CDR3 sequences, just under 7.5% seen once, with 14% in the top ten. This clonotype was observed a handful of times. Its antigen is unidentified. V trimming: 6 bases; J trimming: 1 base; junction bases outside the gene matches: 10. The CDR3 consists of 16 residues. The sequencing input was blood, either unsorted or a sorted T cell fraction (not recorded which). The source is a male donor with ankylosing spondylitis. This chain uses TRBV12-3 or TRBV12-4 with TRBJ2-7; 9 nucleotides line up with TRBD1. CDR3 bases: TGTGCCAGCAGGGCCCGGACAGGGGAAAGGTCCTACGAGCAGTACTTC. The encoded protein is CASRARTGERSYEQYF.